What follows are 7 T cell receptor beta chains derived from one specimen sequenced in a study of T cells in Graves' hyperthyroidism and ophthalmopathy. The CDR3 regions of TCR beta were amplified from RNA transcripts. HTBI primers drove first-round RT-PCR of the TCR CDR3. TCRdb itself ran the multiplex PCR reads through MiXCR, one entry per CDR3 protein. The data contain over 350,000 distinct CDR3 sequences, less than 20% of them singletons. Sequenced sample: blood. The receptor source for this set is a man between 18 and 35 years old with Graves' ophthalmopathy.

This clonotype was recorded many times. This chain uses TRBV27 with TRBJ2-7; D call uncertain. V lost 2 bases to trimming and J lost 2 bases, with 10 bases between them. From germline, CDR1 is MNHEY and CDR2 SMNVEV (reference sequence). The CDR3 runs 14 residues. The CDR3 loop reads CASSLTAGTYEQYF. CDR3 DNA: TGTGCCAGCAGTTTAACGGCCGGAACCTACGAGCAGTACTTC.

This clonotype was detected only a few times. J is TRBJ1-5 and V is TRBV19, with 9 bases identical to TRBD1. CDR1 and CDR2 from the germline V gene are LNHDA and SQIVND (reference sequence). After removal of 7 bases from V and 4 bases from J, the junction contained 11 bases not matched to a gene. This CDR3 is 16 amino acids long. The CDR3: CASTERGTGRNQPQHF. Written as DNA, the CDR3 is TGTGCCAGTACCGAACGAGGGACAGGGCGTAATCAGCCCCAGCATTTT. Supplemented by reference TRBV19 and TRBJ1-5, the full variable domain reads DGGITQSPKYLFRKEGQNVTLSCEQNLNHDAMYWYRQDPGQGLRLIYYSQIVNDFQKGDIAEGYSVSREKKESFPLTVTSAQKNPTAFYLCASTERGTGRNQPQHFGDGTRLSIL.

This clonotype was seen ten or more times. V gene TRBV11-1 combines with J gene TRBJ1-1; no clear D gene. CDR1 and CDR2 (germline): SGHAT, FQDESV (reference sequence). V lost 5 bases to trimming and J lost 11 bases, with 18 bases between them. The CDR3 has 13 amino acids. The CDR3 DNA sequence: TGTGCCAGCAGCCTAGGCATGGGCCCGGCCGCTTTCTTT. This sequence encodes CASSLGMGPAAFF.

The rearrangement links TRBV3-1 to TRBJ1-4; 8 bases are a match to TRBD1. V dropped 0 bases and J dropped 3; count of bases not matched to a gene: 6. This CDR3 comprises 17 residues. CDR1 and CDR2 (germline): LGHDT, YNNKEL (reference sequence). The chain's CDR3 is CASSQEDRTGPNEKLFF. The CDR3 coding sequence is TGTGCCAGCAGCCAAGAAGATAGGACAGGGCCTAATGAAAAACTGTTTTTT. Using reference TRBV3-1 and TRBJ1-4 for the parts outside the CDR3, the full variable domain is DTAVSQTPKYLVTQMGNDKSIKCEQNLGHDTMYWYKQDSKKFLKIMFSYNNKELIINETVPNRFSPKSPDKAHLNLHINSLELGDSAVYFCASSQEDRTGPNEKLFFGSGTQLSVL.

This clonotype was counted ten times or more. The rearrangement links TRBV11-3 to TRBJ1-4, with 10 bases lining up with TRBD1. Germline CDR1 is SGHNT and CDR2 is YENEEA. V dropped 4 bases and J dropped 10; count of bases not matched to a gene: 12. The CDR3 runs to 16 residues. CDR3 nucleotide sequence: TGTGCCAGCAGCTCTATTTCCGGGACAGGGGAGCGAAAACTGTTTTTT. It codes for CASSSISGTGERKLFF. Drawing the rest from reference TRBV11-3 and TRBJ1-4, the complete variable domain is EAGVVQSPRYKIIEKKQPVAFWCNPISGHNTLYWYLQNLGQGPELLIRYENEEAVDDSQLPKDRFSAERLKGVDSTLKIQPAELGDSAVYLCASSSISGTGERKLFFGSGTQLSVL.

The gene calls are TRBV4-1 and TRBJ1-6; 10 bases fit TRBD1. Losses at the gene ends were 3 bases for V and 7 bases for J; bases not matched to a gene: 6. The germline V gene has CDR1 MGHRA and CDR2 YSYEKL. There are 16 residues in the CDR3. The CDR3, as DNA: TGCGCCAGCAGCCACCCACCGGGACAGGGGAATTCACCCCTCCACTTT. This translates into CASSHPPGQGNSPLHF.

This clonotype was detected many times. This chain links TRBV7-9 with TRBJ1-1; 7 nucleotides line up with TRBD1. Germline V gene sequence: CDR1 SEHNR, CDR2 FQNEAQ (reference sequence). The CDR3 length is 17 residues. Trimming at V came to 3 bases and at J to 2 bases, leaving 12 bases not matched to a gene. The CDR3: CASSFPTPGQLNTEAFF. Here the CDR3 DNA reads TGTGCCAGCAGCTTCCCGACACCGGGACAGCTAAACACTGAAGCTTTCTTT.